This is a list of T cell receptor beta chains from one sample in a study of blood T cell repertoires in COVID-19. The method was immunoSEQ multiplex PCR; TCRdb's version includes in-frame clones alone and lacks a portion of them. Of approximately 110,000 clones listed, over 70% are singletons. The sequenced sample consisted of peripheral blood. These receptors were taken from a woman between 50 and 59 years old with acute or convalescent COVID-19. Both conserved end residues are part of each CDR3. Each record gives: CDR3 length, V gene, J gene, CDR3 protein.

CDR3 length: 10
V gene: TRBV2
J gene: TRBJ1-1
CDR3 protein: CASREAEAFF

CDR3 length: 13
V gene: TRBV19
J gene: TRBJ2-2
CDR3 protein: CASSITGAGELFF

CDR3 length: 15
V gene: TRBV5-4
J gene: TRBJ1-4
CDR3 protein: CASSLGSGSDEKLFF

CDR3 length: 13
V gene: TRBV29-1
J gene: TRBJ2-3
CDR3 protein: CSLTHRGSDTQYF

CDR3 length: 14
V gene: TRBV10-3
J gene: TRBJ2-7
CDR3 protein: CAISESRTVEEQYF

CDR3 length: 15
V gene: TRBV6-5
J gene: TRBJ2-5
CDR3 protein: CASTSVRGGEETQYF

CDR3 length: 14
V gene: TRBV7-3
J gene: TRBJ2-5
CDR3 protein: CASSLNGLGETQYF

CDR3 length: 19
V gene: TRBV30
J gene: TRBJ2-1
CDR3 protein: CAWRLPRYRSQALDNEQFF

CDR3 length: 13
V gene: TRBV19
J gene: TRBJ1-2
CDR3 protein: CASSIPGNYGYTF

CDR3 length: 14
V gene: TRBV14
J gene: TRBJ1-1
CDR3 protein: CASSHRQGSTEAFF

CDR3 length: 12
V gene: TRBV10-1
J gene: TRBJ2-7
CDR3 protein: CASSQNRYEQYF

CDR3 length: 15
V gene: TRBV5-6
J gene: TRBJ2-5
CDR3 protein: CASSSWPTDGETQYF

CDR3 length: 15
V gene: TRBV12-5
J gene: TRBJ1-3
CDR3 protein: CASGPTFHSGNTIYF

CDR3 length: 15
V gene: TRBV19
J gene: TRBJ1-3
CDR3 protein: CASSASGPRPNTIYF